This T cell receptor (beta chain) was retrieved from a study of cytomegalovirus exposure and HLA in healthy donors. Study background: There were roughly 80 million unique TCRs (from HLA-typed donors) in an early data release. Study observations and caveats: For presence/absence analyses, sequencing depth was assumed to be roughly uniform across donors.

For this clone: Its target is not known.

PCR primers comprised 60 Vbeta and 13 Jbeta primers. Clones were read by immunoSEQ multiplex PCR, and TCRdb kept only the in-frame ones, dropping some. The table has 95,000 to 150,000 clones, 75% to 85% seen once. The CDR3 is made up of 14 amino acids. Between the trimmed V and J ends, which lost 6 bases and 8 bases, there was a span of 17 bases. The germline V gene encodes CDR1 ENHRY and CDR2 SYGVKD. The chain links TRBV10-3 to TRBJ2-1; D is possibly TRBD2 (5 bases). Sample: PBMCs. The origin of this receptor is a man in his thirties or forties in good health and CMV-seropositive. CDR3 bases: TGTGCCATCAGCCAAAACGGGAAGAGCGATGAGCAGTTCTTC. Translated: CAISQNGKSDEQFF.